This is a list of T cell receptor beta chains from one sample in a study of STAT5B mutations in CD4+ large granular lymphocyte leukemia. Assay used: immunoSEQ multiplex PCR; TCRdb lists only in-frame clones, some missing. Of more than 30,000 clones in the sample, 65% to 70% were seen once. Material for sequencing was CD4+ T cells from blood buffy coats. The source of these receptors is a human donor in good health. Each CDR3 is given with its conserved first and last residue. D genes are given only for firm matches. Only part of the rows carry a size: once, few, many, or a class if the clone is expanded.

J gene	V gene	clone size	D gene	CDR3 DNA	CDR3 protein
TRBJ2-7	TRBV7-8	NA	NA	TGTGCCAGCAGCTTAGGGGGTGGCTGGGGTCGGCCATACGAGCAGTACTTC	CASSLGGGWGRPYEQYF
TRBJ1-6	TRBV4-1	NA	TRBD1	TGCGCCAGTTCGCCGACAGGGTCGGTTTCACCCCTCCACTTT	CASSPTGSVSPLHF
TRBJ1-1	TRBV7-2	few	NA	TGTGCCAGCAGCTTAGCGGGTGGCCAGGGAGAGACTGAAGCTTTCTTT	CASSLAGGQGETEAFF
TRBJ2-2	TRBV10-3	few	TRBD1	TGTGCCATCAGTGCCCGGGGGCAGGGGGCAGCCGGGGAGCTGTTTTTT	CAISARGQGAAGELFF
TRBJ2-6	TRBV12-5	NA	NA	TGTGCTAGTGGTTTGGTACCAGGGACACCCACTTTC	CASGLVPGTPTF
TRBJ2-3	TRBV6-1	NA	NA	TGTGCCAGCAGTGAAGTCCTGACTCCTTTTGCTGATACGCAGTATTTT	CASSEVLTPFADTQYF
TRBJ2-2	TRBV27	NA	TRBD1	TGTGCCAGCAGTCTCGAAAGGACAGGGGTGACCGGGGAGCTGTTTTTT	CASSLERTGVTGELFF
TRBJ2-7	TRBV7-2	NA	NA	TGTGCCAGCAGCGGGGGGGCCAAGCCCTGGGAGCAGTACTTC	CASSGGAKPWEQYF
TRBJ2-1	TRBV7-9	NA	NA	TGTGCCAGCAGCTTAAAAGGACAGGGGCGGGAGGATGAGCAGTTCTTC	CASSLKGQGREDEQFF
TRBJ2-1	TRBV5-1	NA	TRBD2	TGCGCCAGCAGCTTTAGCGGGGGGGCGTCCAATGAGCAGTTCTTC	CASSFSGGASNEQFF
TRBJ1-6	TRBV14	NA	TRBD1	TGTGCCAGCAGCCACGGACAGGGAGGAACGGCCTATAATTCACCCCTCCACTTT	CASSHGQGGTAYNSPLHF
TRBJ2-1	TRBV5-8	NA	NA	TGTGCCAGCCCAGAGTTCCCGGGGTTCTACAATGAGCAGTTCTTC	CASPEFPGFYNEQFF
TRBJ2-5	TRBV7-7	NA	NA	TGTGCTAGCAGCCCTGACAGGGGAGGGTGGGAGACCCAGTACTTC	CASSPDRGGWETQYF
TRBJ1-4	TRBV5-6	NA	NA	TGTGCCAGCAGCTCTCGGGGATATATGGAAAAACTGTTTTTT	CASSSRGYMEKLFF
TRBJ2-2	TRBV7-8	NA	NA	TGTGCCAGCAGCTTAGGGGTATCGAACACCGGGGAGCTGTTTTTT	CASSLGVSNTGELFF
TRBJ2-7	TRBV10-3	NA	TRBD1	TGTGCCACCCAGGTAGGGGGCCGCGAGCAGTACTTC	CATQVGGREQYF
TRBJ2-7	TRBV2	NA	TRBD1	TGTGCCAGCAGTCGAGGGACAGGTACCAGCGAGCAGTACTTC	CASSRGTGTSEQYF
TRBJ1-1	TRBV9	few	TRBD1	TGTGCCAGCAGCGCCCTGGGACAGACGAACACTGAAGCTTTCTTT	CASSALGQTNTEAFF
TRBJ2-2	TRBV6-4	NA	NA	TGTGCCACCCCATTACGGGGGTATATCGGGGAGCTGTTTTTT	CATPLRGYIGELFF
TRBJ1-1	TRBV19	NA	TRBD1	TGTGCCAGTAGTATGAACGGACAGGCCACTGAAGCTTTCTTT	CASSMNGQATEAFF
TRBJ2-7	TRBV27	NA	NA	TGTGCCAGCAGCACCTCGGTTCGGGGGGCGGACGAGCAGTACTTC	CASSTSVRGADEQYF
TRBJ2-1	TRBV5-4	NA	NA	TGTGCCAGCACCCCTCAGGTTGGTGAGCAGTTCTTC	CASTPQVGEQFF
TRBJ2-7	TRBV7-9	NA	NA	TGTGCCAGCAGCCCTACTGGGGGCGCCTACGAGCAGTACTTC	CASSPTGGAYEQYF
TRBJ2-1	TRBV15	NA	NA	TGTGCCACCAGCAGAGAAGGTAAATCCCTCTCCTACAATGAGCAGTTCTTC	CATSREGKSLSYNEQFF
TRBJ2-7	TRBV7-8	NA	NA	TGTGCCAGCAGCCCTCGGACAGTCCCCTTTTCCGACGAGCAGTACTTC	CASSPRTVPFSDEQYF